This T cell receptor beta chain stems from a study of cytomegalovirus exposure and HLA in healthy donors. On this clone itself: Its antigen is unknown.

The trim removed 5 bases at V and 7 bases at J, leaving 5 bases unmatched. Germline V lookup: CDR1 SGHTA, CDR2 FQGNSA. The CDR3 has 14 residues. Findings of the study overall: What TCR beta sequences reportedly achieved was accurate prediction of HLA-A and HLA-B alleles in most subjects. When analyzed later, a missense DCLRE1C variant was found to be linked to TCR beta V- and J-gene trimming.

Vbeta (60) and Jbeta (13) primers were used in the PCR. Data came from immunoSEQ multiplex PCR; TCRdb stores just in-frame clones and leaves some out. The data contain around 38,000 clones, about 66% of them singletons. The clonotype comes from a man aged 50 to 60 in good health and CMV-seropositive. Specimen: PBMCs. V and J are TRBV7-2 and TRBJ2-2, with TRBD1 matching 9 bases. Written as DNA, the CDR3 is TGTGCCAGCAGCCTCAACAGGGGGCTCGGGGAGCTGTTTTTT. Amino acids: CASSLNRGLGELFF.